The source of this T cell receptor (beta chain) is a study of cytomegalovirus exposure and HLA in healthy donors. On this clone: Its antigen is still unknown.

The PCR made use of 60 Vbeta and 13 Jbeta primers. TCRdb's table, derived via immunoSEQ multiplex PCR, lists solely in-frame clones and lacks some. This sample has about 160,000 clones, with approximately 67% found just once. Study observations and caveats: Common viral pathogens seemed, in a later analysis, to connect with several of the most significant clusters. Analyzed later, most CMV-associated TCR beta chains appeared HLA-restricted.

What was sequenced was PBMCs. The TCR sequence derives from a woman under 30 in good health and CMV-seropositive.

The CDR3 DNA is TGTGCCAGCAGTTTAAGCTTAAGCTCCTACGAGCAGTACTTC. Translated: CASSLSLSSYEQYF. This chain connects TRBV28 to TRBJ2-7; D is unclear. Germline V gives CDR1 MDHEN, CDR2 SYDVKM. The CDR3 has 14 amino acids. The V and J ends lost 2 bases and 0 bases respectively, with 8 bases between them.